Each of the 2 T cell receptor beta chains below was sequenced from the same sample in a study of human T cells and chemical hapten exposure. TCRdb processed the RACE reads anew with MiXCR; each CDR3 protein has one entry. The table shows some 45,000 distinct CDR3 sequences, with about 4.1% occurring only once. Time point defined: healthy volunteer bleed at 2 weeks. Researchers extracted total RNA from unfractionated whole blood. Sequenced sample: whole blood. These receptors were obtained from a human donor in good health. Some clones in this sample may be carry-over from other donors' samples.

This clonotype was found many times. The chain has TRBV6-5 and TRBJ1-1, with D perhaps TRBD1 (5 bases). Trimming left V 2 bases short and J 6 bases short, with 13 bases between. The CDR3 consists of 14 residues. Germline-derived CDR1 and CDR2 are MNHEY and SVGAGI. DNA for the CDR3: TGTGCCAGCAGTTACCCCGCGAGGGGATCTGAAGCTTTCTTT. This gives the protein CASSYPARGSEAFF.

This clonotype was picked up many times. J is TRBJ1-1 and V is TRBV30; no reliable D call. Trimming pared 5 bases from V and 3 bases from J, leaving 13 bases between. The CDR3 is 13 residues long. Germline loops: CDR1 GTSNPN, CDR2 SVGIG (reference sequence). CDR3 protein: CAWAIGPHTEAFF. CDR3 coding DNA: TGTGCCTGGGCGATTGGACCCCACACTGAAGCTTTCTTT.